The next 13 T cell receptor beta chains were all read from a single sample in a study of T-cell memory formation after mild COVID-19. TCRdb used MiXCR to reprocess the 5' RACE reads, holding one entry per CDR3 protein. The sample records 70,000 to 100,000 distinct CDR3 sequences, about 15% being singletons. The source material was PBMCs or a T cell subset sorted from them (not recorded which). These receptors were taken from a man between 18 and 29 years old who had mild COVID-19 (a few samples of this study predate the infection). Cell type and time point are not known.

This clonotype was counted between two and nine times. V usage is TRBV7-8 and J usage is TRBJ2-2; D is unclear. The germline V gene encodes CDR1 SGHVS and CDR2 FQNEAQ. Trimming stripped 5 bases from V and 4 bases from J, with 17 bases between. The CDR3 is made up of 16 amino acids. The CDR3 loop reads CASSPIPRVGTGELFF. The DNA of the CDR3 is TGTGCCAGCAGCCCCATTCCAAGGGTGGGCACCGGGGAGCTGTTTTTT.

This clonotype was seen a handful of times. J is TRBJ2-7 and V is TRBV4-3, with D unclear. The germline gives CDR1 LGHNA, CDR2 YSLEER. Trimming removed 4 bases at V and 5 bases at J, with 15 bases between. The CDR3 covers 14 residues. This CDR3 reads CASSRSRILNEQYF. Here the CDR3 DNA reads TGCGCCAGCAGCCGCTCAAGGATCCTAAACGAGCAGTACTTC.

The rearrangement links TRBV6-5 to TRBJ2-3, with D tentatively TRBD1 or TRBD2 (5 bases each). The CDR3 contains 15 residues. CDR1 and CDR2 from the germline V gene are MNHEY and SVGAGI. V gave up 9 bases and J gave up 0 bases, with 16 bases separating them. The CDR3 reads CASNLGPYSTDTQYF. The CDR3 DNA follows: TGTGCCAGTAACTTGGGACCGTATAGCACAGATACGCAGTATTTT.

This clonotype was found a few times. This sequence joins TRBV13 and TRBJ2-7; D is perhaps TRBD2 (5 bases). The CDR3 runs to 15 residues. V lost 0 bases, J lost 7 bases, and 16 bases lay in between. The germline V gene encodes CDR1 PRHDT and CDR2 FYEKMQ (reference sequence). Here the CDR3 DNA reads TGTGCCAGCAGCTTAGGCCCCCTCATTCAGCGGGAGCAGTACGTC. This translates into CASSLGPLIQREQYV.

This chain joins TRBV12-3 or TRBV12-4 and TRBJ2-2; 7 bases are shared with TRBD1. There are 15 residues in the CDR3. V dropped 5 bases and J dropped 0; count of bases not matched to a gene: 3. CDR3 region: CASSLDRTNTGELFF. The CDR3, as DNA: TGTGCCAGCAGTCTGGACAGGACGAACACCGGGGAGCTGTTTTTT.

This clonotype was seen only a few times. The rearrangement uses TRBV7-9 and TRBJ2-1; 10 bases match TRBD2. The V segment lost 7 bases and the J segment 5 bases; nucleotides outside the gene matches: 8. The CDR3 contains 15 residues. Germline V gene sequence: CDR1 SEHNR, CDR2 FQNEAQ (reference sequence). The CDR3 here is CASTLLAGSDNEQFF. DNA of the CDR3: TGTGCCAGCACCCTACTAGCGGGGTCAGACAATGAGCAGTTCTTC.

The CDR3 bases are TGCGCCAGCGCCTCGTTCTCCGGCTACGAGCAGTACTTC. The encoded protein is CASASFSGYEQYF. The chain has TRBV5-1 and TRBJ2-7; D gene unclear. CDR3 length equals 13 residues. Between the trimmed V and J ends, which lost 7 bases and 3 bases, there was a span of 14 bases. Germline CDR1 reads SGHRS; CDR2 reads YFSETQ.

This rearrangement joins TRBV6-5 to TRBJ1-2, with TRBD1 as a possible D gene (6 bases). The CDR3 length is 14 residues. The V end was cut by 2 bases, the J end by 4 bases, with 11 bases between. Per germline, CDR1 MNHEY and CDR2 SVGAGI. Written as DNA, the CDR3 is TGTGCCAGCAGTTACGGGACAACCTCCTATGGCTACACCTTC. Its protein product is CASSYGTTSYGYTF.

The J gene is TRBJ1-3, the V gene TRBV4-3; tentatively, D is TRBD1 (5 bases). The CDR3 runs to 16 residues. Germline V gene data show CDR1 as LGHNA and CDR2 as YSLEER. Trimming took off 0 bases at V and 0 bases at J, with 9 bases between the two ends. The CDR3 DNA reads as TGCGCCAGCAGCCAAGATAGGGGAAGCTCTGGAAACACCATATATTTT. Translating it yields CASSQDRGSSGNTIYF.

The table lists this clonotype with a few counts. V gene TRBV29-1 combines with J gene TRBJ2-2; D not certain. Germline loops: CDR1 SQVTM, CDR2 ANQGSEA. V was cut by 6 bases and J by 3 bases, with 8 bases left in between. The CDR3 sequence is 12 residues long. This chain's CDR3 is CSVVVDTGELFF. The CDR3 DNA reads as TGCAGCGTGGTAGTGGACACCGGGGAGCTGTTTTTT.

This clonotype has only a few counts. This chain connects TRBV28 to TRBJ2-2; tentatively, D is TRBD1 or TRBD2 (5 bases each). Germline V CDR1 and CDR2: MDHEN, SYDVKM. The CDR3 sequence is 16 residues long. Trimming shortened V by 7 bases and J by 2 bases, and 17 bases separated the two germline ends. The CDR3 nucleotides read TGTGCCAGCACCATACGGTCGGGGACCAACACCGGGGAGCTGTTTTTT. Translated: CASTIRSGTNTGELFF.

The chain employs TRBV5-6 and TRBJ2-1, with D possibly matching TRBD2 (6 bases). The ends were cut back, 5 bases at V and 2 bases at J, with 17 bases in the middle. The CDR3 has 16 residues. In germline, CDR1 is SGHDT, CDR2 YYEEEE. CDR3 bases: TGTGCCAGCAGAAAACCGGGACTGGGGCCCTACAATGAGCAGTTCTTC. Amino acids: CASRKPGLGPYNEQFF.

This clonotype was seen a handful of times. This chain connects TRBV6-4 to TRBJ2-3; 9 bases match TRBD2. The germline CDR1 and CDR2 sequences are MRHNA and SNTAGT. V trimming: 2 bases; J trimming: 6 bases; junction bases outside the gene matches: 6. This CDR3 comprises 15 residues. As DNA, the CDR3 is TGTGCCAGCAGTGACGGTCTAGCGGGGATGGATACGCAGTATTTT. It translates to CASSDGLAGMDTQYF.